The 4 T cell receptor beta chains in this list originate from one sample, sequenced in a study of T cells after yellow fever vaccination. Each CDR3 protein is one row after TCRdb ran MiXCR on the 5' RACE reads. The data contain 250,000 to 400,000 distinct CDR3 sequences, roughly 4.3% of them singletons. The material sequenced was PBMCs, taken 5 days after the yellow fever booster vaccination. The origin of the receptors is a young man who received the YFV17D yellow fever vaccine.

This clonotype was detected a few times. J is TRBJ2-5 and V is TRBV27; maybe TRBD2 (5 bases). Germline V gives CDR1 MNHEY, CDR2 SMNVEV (reference sequence). This CDR3 is 15 amino acids long. V was pared by 4 bases and J by 10 bases, with 22 bases between. The CDR3 spells CASSYSSTSSRIQYF. As DNA, the CDR3 is TGTGCCAGCAGTTATAGCAGTACTAGTTCAAGGATCCAGTACTTC.

The genes are TRBV6-1 and TRBJ2-4; D unclear. The CDR3 runs 19 residues. Per the germline V gene, CDR1 is MNHNS and CDR2 is SASEGT. V was pared by 7 bases and J by 1 base, with 26 bases between. CDR3 DNA sequence: TGTGCCAGCATGGTGGACGCCTCATTAGAGGTACTGGCCAAAAACATTCAGTACTTC. As protein: CASMVDASLEVLAKNIQYF.

This chain connects TRBV11-2 to TRBJ2-1; a possible D gene is TRBD1 (5 bases). V lost 2 bases and J lost 6, with 17 bases in between. Looked up from germline, CDR1 is SGHAT and CDR2 is FQNNGV. The CDR3 extends over 16 amino acids. In DNA, the CDR3 is TGTGCCAGCAGCTTATCTTCTGGACACGAAGGCAATGAGCAGTTCTTC. This gives the protein CASSLSSGHEGNEQFF.

V is TRBV15 and J is TRBJ1-5; TRBD1 matches 10 bases. Germline V lookup: CDR1 LNHNV, CDR2 YYDKDF (reference sequence). The CDR3 runs 16 residues. J was trimmed by 6 bases and V by 0 bases; bases with no gene match: 5. In nucleotides, the CDR3 is TGTGCCACCAGCAGAGAATACGGGACAGGGGTTCAGCCCCAGCATTTT. Translating it yields CATSREYGTGVQPQHF.